This T cell receptor (beta chain) was found in a study of blood T cell repertoires in COVID-19. Across the whole study: Samples representing acute and convalescent COVID-19 were sourced from the United States, Italy and Spain. From T cells, B-cell-depleted T cells, or PBMCs came the material, which was cDNA or gDNA.

In germline, CDR1 is MNHEY, CDR2 SMNVEV (reference sequence). CDR3 size: 15 residues. The ends were cut back, 5 bases at V and 5 bases at J, with 15 bases in the middle. Authors' analysis steps: By means of reference gene primer amplification, nucleated cell counts were estimated. Sequenced by immunoSEQ multiplex PCR; TCRdb stores in-frame clones only, minus some. D and trimming were read from the DNA, whereas the V and J calls and clone size are those reported in that table. The sample yields more than 200,000 clones, 88% seen once. V and J are TRBV27 and TRBJ2-2; maybe TRBD1 (6 bases). Sequences were obtained from peripheral blood. This receptor was taken from a man in his forties with acute or convalescent COVID-19. CDR3: CASSKSSQGTGELFF. In DNA form, the CDR3 reads TGTGCCAGCAGTAAGAGTAGTCAGGGGACCGGGGAGCTGTTTTTT.